This TCR beta chain was sequenced in a study of T-cell memory formation after mild COVID-19. V lost 3 bases, J lost 1 base, and 6 bases lay in between. The CDR3 totals 13 residues. After 5'RACE with constant-segment primers, TCR alpha and TCR beta cDNA libraries carrying sample barcodes and UMIs were obtained. TCRdb passed the 5' RACE reads through MiXCR, listing each CDR3 protein once. The data contain under 300,000 distinct CDR3 sequences, over 7% of them singletons. In this sample, this clonotype turned up many times. Sequencing input: PBMCs or a T cell subset sorted from them (not recorded which). The chain joins TRBV12-3 or TRBV12-4 to TRBJ2-5; D gene uncertain. The sequence was collected from a young man who had mild COVID-19 (a few samples of this study predate the infection). Cell type and time point are not known. CDR3 in amino acids: CASSFRGQETQYF. CDR3 nucleotide sequence: TGTGCCAGCAGTTTTCGTGGCCAAGAGACCCAGTACTTC.